Listed here is a single T cell receptor (beta chain). This clonotype has at least ten counts. The antigen it recognizes is unknown. No much larger clone exists at a distance of one base, and base qualities are not known. The TCR beta CDR3 regions were amplified from RNA transcripts. A first-round RT-PCR of the TCR CDR3 used the HTBI primer set with the Qiagen OneStep RT-PCR kit. Libraries were constructed in a second round of multiplex PCR, after which size selection and purification were performed. The libraries were sequenced on an Illumina HiSeq2000 using paired-end 100 bp reads. The published analysis was carried out like this. Raw data were processed with SOAPnuke, discarding reads with adapters, uncalled bases, mean Phred below 15, or no exact constant-primer or identifier match. COPE v1.2.5 was used to merge high-quality paired reads, and clonotypes were defined as unique nucleotide sequences. Clonotypes were aligned to IMGT TRBV, TRBD and TRBJ reference segments using MiTCR v1.1. Analysis was restricted to V-J combinations with a frequency above 0.0001, which covered 98% to 99.2% of repertoires. The TCS score was defined as the ratio of F50 (clonal expansion) to E x V (chaos), calculated using BLOSUM62-based TCRdist between CDR3 peptides within each V-J. Welch's t-statistics and random forest reduced 514 V-J features to roughly 13, which were used in a naive Bayes classifier (R e1071). The public reads were reanalyzed by TCRdb: fastp trimming at Q25, MiXCR alignment, in-frame beta chains only. When rows share a CDR3 protein, they turn into one entry using the most common DNA and genes. It is TCRdb's table, rather than the study itself, that gives the V and J calls and clone size. The sample includes approximately 590,000 distinct CDR3 sequences, with around 16% observed a single time. The ten biggest clones cover 6.5% to 8% of the sample.

V gives up 9 bases and J gives up 7 bases, and the segment between their germline ends measures 10 bases. Looking up the germline V gene (reference sequence) yields CDR1 MNHEY and CDR2 SMNVEV. Measured from the cysteine to the phenylalanine, the CDR3 is 11 residues long. The entry retains the CDR3 DNA only, 33 bases that are in frame from base 1. The data were taken from a study of T cells in Graves' hyperthyroidism and ophthalmopathy (dated by TCRdb to about 2019). Looking at the study overall: Peripheral blood was collected at initial diagnosis, before any treatment. The study also compared thyroid tissue and blood T-cell repertoires from more than 5 Graves' hyperthyroidism patients. Prospective prediction of ophthalmopathy was tested in an independent validation cohort of some 19 hyperthyroidism patients and 17 patients who later progressed to ophthalmopathy. A discovery cohort of about 100 patients, approximately 45 with Graves' ophthalmopathy and 57 with stable Graves' hyperthyroidism, was used to find distinguishing TCR V-J signatures. After sampling, hyperthyroidism patients received methimazole starting at 30 mg daily, and ophthalmopathy patients received high-dose intravenous methylprednisolone. The roughly 90 discovery patients were divided at random into training and test sets in a 7:3 ratio. The paper reports TCR Vbeta CDR3 sequencing of about 140 peripheral blood samples: approximately 43 ophthalmopathy, fewer than 85 hyperthyroidism and approximately 17 progressor patients. The investigation overall reported the following: In validation, progression to ophthalmopathy was predicted by the model with more than 65% sensitivity and 72% to 80% specificity, a median of around 5.9 months before onset. Most expanded thyroid clonotypes (frequency above 0.001) were also detected in blood, a finding suggesting that blood repertoires may reflect thyroid immune responses. Sample size was not statistically predetermined, and blinding of investigators to group allocation was not performed. A 13 V-J signature model separated ophthalmopathy from stable hyperthyroidism, with roughly 88% sensitivity and approximately 81% specificity in cross-validation and 80%/75% in testing.

Graves' hyperthyroidism was defined as stable when no progression to ophthalmopathy occurred over 18 months of follow-up. Hyperthyroidism patients were newly diagnosed, with disease duration under 2 months, and aged 18 to 65 years. Patients with uncontrolled infections, other autoimmune diseases, pregnancy or lactation were excluded. Diagnoses relied on clinical symptoms, serum thyroxine and TRAb, thyroid ultrasound and orbital computed tomography. Ficoll-Paque density gradient centrifugation was used to isolate PBMCs from around 10 ml of fresh peripheral blood. Total RNA was extracted with Trizol reagent, and quality was checked on an Agilent 2100 Bioanalyzer.

The sequence links TRBV27 to TRBJ2-1, with the D gene too uncertain to name. Input material: blood. The receptor was isolated from a woman in her twenties or thirties with Graves' hyperthyroidism. The DNA sequence follows: TGTGCCAGTCGAACCCCAAATGAGCAGTTCTTC. Its amino acids are CASRTPNEQFF.